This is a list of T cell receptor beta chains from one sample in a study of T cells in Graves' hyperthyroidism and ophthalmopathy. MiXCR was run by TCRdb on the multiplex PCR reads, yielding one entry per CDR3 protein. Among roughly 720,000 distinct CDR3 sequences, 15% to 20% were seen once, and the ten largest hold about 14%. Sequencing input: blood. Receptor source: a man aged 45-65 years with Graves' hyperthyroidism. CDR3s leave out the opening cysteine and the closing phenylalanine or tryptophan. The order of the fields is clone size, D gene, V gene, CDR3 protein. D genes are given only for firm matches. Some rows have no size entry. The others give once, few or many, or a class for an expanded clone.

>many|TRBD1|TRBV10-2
ASSSTGDRVFGYEQY
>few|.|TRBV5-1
ASSSPETYEQY
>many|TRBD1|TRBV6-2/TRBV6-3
ASSYSPGQTTSYEQY
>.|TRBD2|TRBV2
ASSEGLAGSNEQF
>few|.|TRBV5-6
ASSLIAAYNEQF
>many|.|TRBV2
ASSGRANGATQY
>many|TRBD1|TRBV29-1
SVGDSGNQPQH
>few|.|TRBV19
ASSLWDTDYYNSPLH
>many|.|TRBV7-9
ASSLRPTRETQY
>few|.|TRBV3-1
ASSPFYRDYYEQY
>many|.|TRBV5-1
ASSLEWDIFYNEQF
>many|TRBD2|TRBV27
ASTTTTSGSRSEQF
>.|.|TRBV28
ALRAGPNTGELF
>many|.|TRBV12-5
ASGFNAGELF
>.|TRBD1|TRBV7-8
ASSLGGQVVSTGELF
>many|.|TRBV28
ASSIPQGGSGYT
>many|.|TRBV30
AWSVSELTYEQY
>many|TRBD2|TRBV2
ASNNLAGVRSGEQF
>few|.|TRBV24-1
ATSGGGNNQPQH
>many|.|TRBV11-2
ASSFETTEAF
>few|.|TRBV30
AWSVLGTGGELF
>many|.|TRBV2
ASRPSGLAGGELF
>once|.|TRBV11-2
ASSPDPRGAGELF
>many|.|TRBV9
ASSVAPRGTEAF
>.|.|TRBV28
ASLPSTGIEQF
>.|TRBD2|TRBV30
AWRTPRAGGPYKQF
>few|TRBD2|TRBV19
ASSYRDGGYQETQY
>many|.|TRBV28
ASSSYGNQPQH
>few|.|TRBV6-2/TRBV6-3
ASSYRLLGRDYGGELF
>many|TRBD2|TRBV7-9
ASSPSRAGVETQY
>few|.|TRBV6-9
ASSYPARGSEQY
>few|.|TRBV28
ASSLEGAGYYEQY
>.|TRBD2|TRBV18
ASSRTSGSGADTQY
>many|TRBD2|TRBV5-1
ASSLAPAGDYEQY
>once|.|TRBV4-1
ASSPNPLNTEAF
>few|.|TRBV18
ASSPGMIPNTEAF
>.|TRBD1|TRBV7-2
ASSWSGQDNSPLH
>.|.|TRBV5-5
ASSSLDPPFEAF
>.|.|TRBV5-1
ASSYTVGSANNEQF
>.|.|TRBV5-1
ASSLASGGANVLT
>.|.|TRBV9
ASSDPRLGGISAYNEQF
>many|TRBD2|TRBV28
ASSLPAGVDEQF
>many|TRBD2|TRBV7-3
ASSMGGLEETQY
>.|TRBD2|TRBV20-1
SAPSGRAREQF
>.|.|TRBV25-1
ASSGDISYEQY
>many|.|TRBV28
ASSLTGQAF
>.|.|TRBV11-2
ASSLVWVNEQF
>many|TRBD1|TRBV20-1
SARQGAEAF
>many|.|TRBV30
AWSVAAGSQPQH
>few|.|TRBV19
ASTLGRVNTEAF
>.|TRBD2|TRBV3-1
ASSQERGIGGTEQF
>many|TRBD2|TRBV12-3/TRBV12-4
ASRPSGGTGELF
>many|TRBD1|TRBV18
ASSRRRDRSSYEQY
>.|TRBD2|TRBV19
ASSSYLVAGVGDTQY
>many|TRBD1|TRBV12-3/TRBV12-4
ASSRTGGVSETQY